Listed here are 9 T cell receptor beta chains from one sample, sequenced in a study of blood T cell repertoires in COVID-19. TCRdb's table, derived via immunoSEQ multiplex PCR, lists solely in-frame clones and lacks some. The repertoire holds over 100,000 clones, roughly 84% seen once, with 3.5% to 4% in the top ten. Sequenced input: PBMCs or T cells enriched from blood (not recorded which). Receptors originate from a woman aged 25 to 39 who had recovered from COVID-19.

This sequence joins TRBV27 and TRBJ2-5, with TRBD1 matching 9 bases. This CDR3 comprises 14 residues. From germline, CDR1 is MNHEY and CDR2 SMNVEV (reference sequence). V shed 10 bases and J 2 bases; nucleotides not matched to a gene: 8. In DNA, the CDR3 is TGTGCCAACCCAGGACAGGGGTGGCAAGAGACCCAGTACTTC. It translates to CANPGQGWQETQYF.

The rearrangement joins TRBV30 to TRBJ2-7, with a weak D call TRBD2 (6 bases). Per germline, CDR1 GTSNPN and CDR2 SVGIG (reference sequence). Deletions cut 4 bases from V and 2 bases from J, with 15 bases between. The CDR3 spans 14 residues. The CDR3 DNA follows: TGTGCCTGGACATCGGCGGGGCTTACCTACGAGCAGTACTTC. Translation gives CAWTSAGLTYEQYF.

This chain uses TRBV4-3 with TRBJ2-5; D is possibly TRBD1 (6 bases). Germline V gene data show CDR1 as LGHNA and CDR2 as YSLEER. The CDR3 runs 15 residues. V shed 0 bases and J shed 5 bases, with 13 bases lying between them. In DNA form, the CDR3 reads TGCGCCAGCAGCCAAGATACAGGGAAAGGGGAGACCCAGTACTTC. Encoded protein: CASSQDTGKGETQYF.

The genes are TRBV5-6 and TRBJ2-1, with 10 bases aligning to TRBD2. With 4 bases clipped from V and 7 bases from J, the junction kept 11 bases outside the gene matches. CDR1 is SGHDT, CDR2 YYEEEE, per germline. The CDR3 is made up of 16 amino acids. As DNA, the CDR3 is TGTGCCAGCAGCCTGTCCGGGACTAGCGCACTAAATGAGCAGTTCTTC. Its translation is CASSLSGTSALNEQFF.

The chain recombines TRBV7-9 with TRBJ2-1; 13 bases agree with TRBD2. V was clipped by 5 bases and J by 0 bases; unmatched bases: 10. The CDR3 runs to 19 residues. Germline assignment: CDR1 SEHNR and CDR2 FQNEAQ (reference sequence). The CDR3 is CASSPAGLAGAGSYNEQFF. CDR3 DNA sequence: TGTGCCAGCAGCCCAGCAGGACTAGCGGGAGCCGGCTCCTACAATGAGCAGTTCTTC.

CDR3 nucleotides: TGTGCCAGCAGCCCCTACTCTGGGGCCAACGTCCTGACTTTC. It is translated as CASSPYSGANVLTF. The gene calls are TRBV3-1 (or the pseudogene TRBV3-2) and TRBJ2-6; D is undetermined. This CDR3 contains 14 residues. Germline V gives CDR1 LGHDT, CDR2 YNNKEL (reference sequence). The V gene lost 4 bases and the J gene lost 0 bases, with 4 bases spanning the gap.

This clone was observed a single time. The V and J genes are TRBV9 and TRBJ2-1, with 8 positions matching TRBD1. This CDR3 is built from 13 residues. Per germline, CDR1 SGDLS and CDR2 YYNGEE. The junction had 1 base not matched to a gene; V was cut back by 2 bases and J by 6 bases. DNA for the CDR3: TGTGCCAGCAGCGTCACAGGGGGCAATGAGCAGTTCTTC. Protein product: CASSVTGGNEQFF.

The table lists this clone with a count of one. The chain joins TRBV11-2 to TRBJ1-4; D may be TRBD1 (6 bases). Germline assignment: CDR1 SGHAT and CDR2 FQNNGV. CDR3 length equals 15 residues. V dropped 5 bases and J dropped 8 bases, with 18 bases sitting between them. The CDR3 sequence: CASSPAGGWGEKLFF. DNA of the CDR3: TGTGCCAGCAGCCCAGCTGGGGGCTGGGGCGAAAAACTGTTTTTT.

This chain joins TRBV7-9 and TRBJ2-1; 10 positions match TRBD2. In germline, CDR1 is SEHNR, CDR2 FQNEAQ (reference sequence). The CDR3 has 15 amino acids. With V trimmed by 9 bases and J by 7 bases, 12 bases remained unmatched. The CDR3 is CASRFASGGSNEQFF. As DNA, the CDR3 is TGTGCCAGTCGATTCGCTAGCGGGGGTTCGAATGAGCAGTTCTTC. The full variable domain, its missing parts supplied by reference TRBV7-9 and TRBJ2-1, is DTGVSQNPRHKITKRGQNVTFRCDPISEHNRLYWYRQTLGQGPEFLTYFQNEAQLEKSRLLSDRFSAERPKGSFSTLEIQRTEQGDSAMYLCASRFASGGSNEQFFGPGTRLTVL.